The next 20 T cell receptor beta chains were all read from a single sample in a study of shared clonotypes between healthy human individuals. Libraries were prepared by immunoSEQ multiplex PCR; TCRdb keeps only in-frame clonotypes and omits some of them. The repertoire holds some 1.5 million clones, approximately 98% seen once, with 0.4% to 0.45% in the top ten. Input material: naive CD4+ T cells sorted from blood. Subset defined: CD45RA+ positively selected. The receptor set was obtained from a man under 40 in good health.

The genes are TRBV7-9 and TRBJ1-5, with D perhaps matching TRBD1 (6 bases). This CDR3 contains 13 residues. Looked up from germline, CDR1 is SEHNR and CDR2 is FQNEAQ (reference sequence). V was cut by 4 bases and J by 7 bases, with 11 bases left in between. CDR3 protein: CASSSGGAQPQHF. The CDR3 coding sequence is TGTGCCAGCAGCTCCGGGGGCGCCCAGCCCCAGCATTTT. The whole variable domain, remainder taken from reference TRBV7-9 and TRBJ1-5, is DTGVSQNPRHKITKRGQNVTFRCDPISEHNRLYWYRQTLGQGPEFLTYFQNEAQLEKSRLLSDRFSAERPKGSFSTLEIQRTEQGDSAMYLCASSSGGAQPQHFGDGTRLSIL.

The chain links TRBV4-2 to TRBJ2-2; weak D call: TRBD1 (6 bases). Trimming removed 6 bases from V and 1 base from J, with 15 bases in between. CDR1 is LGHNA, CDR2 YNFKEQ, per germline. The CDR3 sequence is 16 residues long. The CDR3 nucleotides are TGTGCCAGCAGACAACTCCGACAGGAGAACACCGGGGAGCTGTTTTTT. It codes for CASRQLRQENTGELFF.

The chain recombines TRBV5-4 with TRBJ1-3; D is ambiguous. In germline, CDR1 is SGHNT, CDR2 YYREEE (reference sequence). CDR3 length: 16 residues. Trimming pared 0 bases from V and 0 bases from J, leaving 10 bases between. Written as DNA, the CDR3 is TGTGCCAGCAGCTTGGGGACGAAACACTCTGGAAACACCATATATTTT. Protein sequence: CASSLGTKHSGNTIYF.

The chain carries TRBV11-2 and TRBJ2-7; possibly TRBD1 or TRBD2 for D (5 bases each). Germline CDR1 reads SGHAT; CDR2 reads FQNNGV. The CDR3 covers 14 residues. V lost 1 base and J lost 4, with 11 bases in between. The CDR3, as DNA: TGTGCCAGCAGCTTAGGACGGGGCGGGTACGAGCAGTACTTC. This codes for CASSLGRGGYEQYF.

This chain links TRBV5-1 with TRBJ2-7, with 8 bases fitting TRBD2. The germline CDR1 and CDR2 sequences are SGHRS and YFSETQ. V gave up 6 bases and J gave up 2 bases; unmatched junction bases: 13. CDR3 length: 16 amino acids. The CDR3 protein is CASTQDGAGVAYEQYF. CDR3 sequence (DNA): TGCGCCAGCACCCAGGACGGAGCGGGAGTAGCCTACGAGCAGTACTTC.

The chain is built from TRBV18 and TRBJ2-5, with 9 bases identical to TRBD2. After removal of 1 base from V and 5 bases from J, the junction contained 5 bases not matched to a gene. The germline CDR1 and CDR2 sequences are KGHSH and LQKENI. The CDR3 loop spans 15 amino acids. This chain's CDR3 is CASSPLAGEWETQYF. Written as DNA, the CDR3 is TGTGCCAGCTCACCACTAGCGGGAGAGTGGGAGACCCAGTACTTC.

The CDR3 loop reads CASSLVAGGPEKQYF. As DNA, the CDR3 is TGTGCCAGCAGCTTAGTAGCGGGAGGGCCTGAAAAGCAGTACTTC. The V gene is TRBV7-6, the J gene TRBJ2-7, with TRBD2 matching 11 bases. V shed 1 base, J shed 8 bases, and the junction held 7 bases outside the gene matches. The CDR3 is made up of 15 amino acids. Germline loops: CDR1 SGHVS, CDR2 FNYEAQ.

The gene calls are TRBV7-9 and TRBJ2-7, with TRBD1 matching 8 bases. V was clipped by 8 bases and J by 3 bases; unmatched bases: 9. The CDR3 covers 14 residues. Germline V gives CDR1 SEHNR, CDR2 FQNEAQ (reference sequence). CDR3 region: CASDAGTGNYEQYF. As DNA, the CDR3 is TGTGCCAGCGATGCCGGGACAGGAAACTACGAGCAGTACTTC.

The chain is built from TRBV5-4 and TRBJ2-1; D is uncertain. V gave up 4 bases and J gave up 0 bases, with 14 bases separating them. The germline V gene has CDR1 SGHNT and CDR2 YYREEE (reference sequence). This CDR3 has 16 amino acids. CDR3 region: CASSTLGSSSYNEQFF. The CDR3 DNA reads TGTGCCAGCAGCACGCTAGGGTCTAGCTCCTACAATGAGCAGTTCTTC.

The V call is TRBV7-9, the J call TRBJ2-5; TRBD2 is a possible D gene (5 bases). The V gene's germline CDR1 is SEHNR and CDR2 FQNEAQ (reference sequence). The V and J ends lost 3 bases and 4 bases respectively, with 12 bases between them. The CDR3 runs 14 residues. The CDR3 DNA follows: TGTGCCAGCAGCTTTGTCGCAGGAGGAGAGACCCAGTACTTC. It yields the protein CASSFVAGGETQYF.

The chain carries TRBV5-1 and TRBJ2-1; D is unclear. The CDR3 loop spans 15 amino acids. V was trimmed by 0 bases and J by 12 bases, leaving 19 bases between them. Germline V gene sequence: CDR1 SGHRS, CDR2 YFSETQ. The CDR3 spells CASSLGLSSLLSQFF. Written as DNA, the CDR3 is TGCGCCAGCAGCTTGGGACTTAGCTCTCTTCTCTCGCAGTTCTTC. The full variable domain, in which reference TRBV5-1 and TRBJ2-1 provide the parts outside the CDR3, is KAGVTQTPRYLIKTRGQQVTLSCSPISGHRSVSWYQQTPGQGLQFLFEYFSETQRNKGNFPGRFSGRQFSNSRSEMNVSTLELGDSALYLCASSLGLSSLLSQFFGPGTRLTVL.

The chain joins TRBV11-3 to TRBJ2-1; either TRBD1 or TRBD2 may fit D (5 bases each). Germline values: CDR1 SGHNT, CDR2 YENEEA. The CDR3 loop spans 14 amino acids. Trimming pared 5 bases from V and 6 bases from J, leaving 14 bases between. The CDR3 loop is CASSPPGPRNEQFF. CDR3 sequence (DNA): TGTGCCAGCAGCCCCCCGGGACCACGCAATGAGCAGTTCTTC.

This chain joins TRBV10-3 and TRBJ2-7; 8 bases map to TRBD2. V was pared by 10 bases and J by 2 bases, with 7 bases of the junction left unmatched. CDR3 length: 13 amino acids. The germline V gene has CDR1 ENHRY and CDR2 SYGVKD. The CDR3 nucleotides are TGTGCCACCCAAGTTAGCGGGGCCTACGAGCAGTACTTC. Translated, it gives CATQVSGAYEQYF.

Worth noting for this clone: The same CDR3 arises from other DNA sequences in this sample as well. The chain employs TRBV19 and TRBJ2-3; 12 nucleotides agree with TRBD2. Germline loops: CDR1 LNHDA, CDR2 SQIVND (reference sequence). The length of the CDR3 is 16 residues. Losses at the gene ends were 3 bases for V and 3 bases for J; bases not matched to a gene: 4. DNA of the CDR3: TGTGCCAGTAGTATTCTAGCGGGAGGGCCTACAGATACGCAGTATTTT. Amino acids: CASSILAGGPTDTQYF.

As DNA, the CDR3 is TGTGCCAGCAGCTCTAGGGAAGAGGAATCTGAAGCTTTCTTT. Protein sequence: CASSSREEESEAFF. This chain links TRBV7-9 with TRBJ1-1; D not certain. Germline V gives CDR1 SEHNR, CDR2 FQNEAQ (reference sequence). V dropped 4 bases and J dropped 6 bases, with 15 bases sitting between them. This CDR3 spans 14 amino acids.

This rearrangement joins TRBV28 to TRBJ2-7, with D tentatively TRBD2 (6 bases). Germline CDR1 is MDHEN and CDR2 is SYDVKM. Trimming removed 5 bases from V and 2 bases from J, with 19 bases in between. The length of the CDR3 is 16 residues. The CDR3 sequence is CASSPGDWRLTYEQYF. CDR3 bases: TGTGCCAGCAGTCCGGGGGATTGGAGGCTAACCTACGAGCAGTACTTC.

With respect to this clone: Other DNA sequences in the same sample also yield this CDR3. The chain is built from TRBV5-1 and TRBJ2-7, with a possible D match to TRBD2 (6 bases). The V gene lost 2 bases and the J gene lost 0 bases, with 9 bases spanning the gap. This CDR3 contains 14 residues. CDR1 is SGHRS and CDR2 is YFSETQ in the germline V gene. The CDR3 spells CASSLSGSSYEQYF. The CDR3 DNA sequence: TGCGCCAGCAGCTTATCCGGGAGCTCCTACGAGCAGTACTTC.

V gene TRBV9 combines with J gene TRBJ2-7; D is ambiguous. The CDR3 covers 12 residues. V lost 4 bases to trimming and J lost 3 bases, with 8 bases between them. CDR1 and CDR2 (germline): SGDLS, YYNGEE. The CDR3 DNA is TGTGCCAGCAGCTCCCGAGGCTACGAGCAGTACTTC. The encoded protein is CASSSRGYEQYF.

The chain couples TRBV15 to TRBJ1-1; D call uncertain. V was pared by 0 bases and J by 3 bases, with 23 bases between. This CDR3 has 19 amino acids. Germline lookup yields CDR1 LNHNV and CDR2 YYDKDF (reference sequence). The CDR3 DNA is TGTGCCACCAGCAGAGATCCGATATTACCCTTGGTTCGAGACACTGAAGCTTTCTTT. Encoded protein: CATSRDPILPLVRDTEAFF.

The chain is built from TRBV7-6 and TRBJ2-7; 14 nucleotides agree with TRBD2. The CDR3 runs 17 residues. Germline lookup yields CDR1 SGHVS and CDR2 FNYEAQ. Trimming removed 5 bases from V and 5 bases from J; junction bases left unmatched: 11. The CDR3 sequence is CASSHQGTSGSPDEQYF. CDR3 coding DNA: TGTGCCAGCAGCCATCAAGGGACTAGCGGGAGTCCCGACGAGCAGTACTTC. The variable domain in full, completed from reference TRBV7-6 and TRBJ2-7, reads GAGVSQSPRYKVTKRGQDVALRCDPISGHVSLYWYRQALGQGPEFLTYFNYEAQQDKSGLPNDRFSAERPEGSISTLTIQRTEQRDSAMYRCASSHQGTSGSPDEQYFGPGTRLTVT.